The 5 T cell receptor beta chains listed next were all sequenced from one sample in a study of cytomegalovirus exposure and HLA in healthy donors (dated by TCRdb to the late 2010s). Library preparation was by the immunoSEQ multiplex PCR assay. For the multiplex PCR, a mixture combining 60 forward primers for TCR Vbeta segments and 13 reverse primers for TCR Jbeta segments was used. TCRdb stores this immuneACCESS table with in-frame sequences only. Part of the clones is absent; in the studies checked, under half of the shortfall reflects unresolved V genes, and no reason is known for the rest. The sample table records tens of thousands of clones; 75% to 90% of these occur just once. The leading ten clones occupy more than 9.5% of the sample. Material: PBMCs. The receptors here all came from a woman aged 40 to 50 in good health and CMV-seropositive.

The V and J genes are TRBV27 and TRBJ2-7, with 7 bases fitting TRBD1. The ends lost 0 bases at V and 6 bases at J; junction bases unmatched: 14. CDR1 is MNHEY and CDR2 is SMNVEV in the germline V gene (reference sequence). There are 17 residues in the CDR3. The CDR3 DNA follows: TGTGCCAGCAGTTTATCGTCCAGCCTCGGACAGGCCACCGAGCAGTACTTC. Residues: CASSLSSSLGQATEQYF.

This sequence joins TRBV10-3 and TRBJ1-6; perhaps TRBD1 as D (6 bases). Germline loops: CDR1 ENHRY, CDR2 SYGVKD. Trimming took 0 bases from V and 10 from J, leaving 13 bases between them. The CDR3 spans 15 residues. The CDR3 loop is CAISESGGHRSPLHF. In DNA form, the CDR3 reads TGTGCCATCAGTGAGTCTGGGGGCCACCGGTCACCCCTCCACTTT.

This chain joins TRBV27 and TRBJ1-1; no definite D call. V was clipped by 6 bases and J by 1 base, with 9 bases between them. CDR1 and CDR2 (germline): MNHEY, SMNVEV (reference sequence). The CDR3 has 13 amino acids. This chain's CDR3 is CASRFVENTEAFF. The DNA of the CDR3 is TGTGCCAGCAGGTTCGTAGAGAACACTGAAGCTTTCTTT.

The chain is built from TRBV10-1 and TRBJ2-2; weak D call: TRBD1 (6 bases). Trimming removed 2 bases from V and 6 bases from J, with 10 bases in between. The germline V gene encodes CDR1 WNHNN and CDR2 SYGVQD (reference sequence). The CDR3 is 14 amino acids. The CDR3 region is CASSELTGSGELFF. CDR3 DNA sequence: TGCGCCAGCAGTGAGCTAACAGGGTCCGGGGAGCTGTTTTTT.

CDR3 loop: CASSLILTIRGNYGYTF. CDR3 nucleotides: TGTGCCAGCAGTTTAATACTTACCATTCGGGGTAACTATGGCTACACCTTC. J is TRBJ1-2 and V is TRBV28; D gene unclear. The CDR3 length is 17 residues. The V gene lost 2 bases and the J gene lost 1 base, with 17 bases spanning the gap. Germline lookup yields CDR1 MDHEN and CDR2 SYDVKM.